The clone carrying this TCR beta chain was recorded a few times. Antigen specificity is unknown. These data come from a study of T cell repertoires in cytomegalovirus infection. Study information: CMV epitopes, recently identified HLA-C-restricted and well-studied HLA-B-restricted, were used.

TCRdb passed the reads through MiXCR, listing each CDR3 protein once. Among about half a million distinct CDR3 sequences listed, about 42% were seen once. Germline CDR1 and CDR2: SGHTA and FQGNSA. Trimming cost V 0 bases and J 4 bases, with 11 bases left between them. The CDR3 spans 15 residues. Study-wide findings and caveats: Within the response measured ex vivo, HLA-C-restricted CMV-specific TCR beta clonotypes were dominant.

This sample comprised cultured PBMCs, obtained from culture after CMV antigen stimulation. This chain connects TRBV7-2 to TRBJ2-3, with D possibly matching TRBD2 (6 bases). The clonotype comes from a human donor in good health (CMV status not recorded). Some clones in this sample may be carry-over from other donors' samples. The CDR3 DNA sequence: TGTGCCAGCAGCTTAGCCGGCCGCGGGGCAGATACGCAGTATTTT. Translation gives CASSLAGRGADTQYF.